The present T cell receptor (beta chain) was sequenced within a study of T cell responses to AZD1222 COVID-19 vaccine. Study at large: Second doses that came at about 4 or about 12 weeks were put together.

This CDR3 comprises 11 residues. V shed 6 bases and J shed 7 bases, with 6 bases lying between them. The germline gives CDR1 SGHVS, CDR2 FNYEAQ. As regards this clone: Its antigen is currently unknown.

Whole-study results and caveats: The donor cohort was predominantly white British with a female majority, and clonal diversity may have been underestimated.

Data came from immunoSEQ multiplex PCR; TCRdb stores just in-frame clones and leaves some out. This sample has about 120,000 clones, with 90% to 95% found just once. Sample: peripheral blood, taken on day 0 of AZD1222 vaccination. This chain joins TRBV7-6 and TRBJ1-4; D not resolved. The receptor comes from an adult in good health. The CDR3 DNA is TGTGCCAGCAGGAACGGTGAAAAACTGTTTTTT. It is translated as CASRNGEKLFF.